The 24 T cell receptor beta chains reported below all come from one sample, sequenced in a study of T cells after yellow fever vaccination (dated by TCRdb to between 2018 and 2021). The method was 5' RACE. Sequenced using an Illumina HiSeq 2500. TCRdb ran its own pipeline on the public reads, namely fastp trimming at Q25 and MiXCR clone calling, and kept in-frame beta chains. Under each unique CDR3 protein, matching rows form one entry showing the most common genes and DNA. The sample includes approximately 550,000 distinct CDR3 sequences, with roughly 14% observed a single time. The ten largest clonotypes hold over 11% of the sample. The treatment or condition label on this specimen signifies: live attenuated yellow fever vaccine strain. This material consisted of PBMCs, taken on the day of the yellow fever booster vaccination. The receptors were sampled from a man younger than 40 who received the YFV17D yellow fever vaccine.

This clonotype was counted at least ten times. The rearrangement joins TRBV12-3 or TRBV12-4 to TRBJ1-1, with D tentatively TRBD1 (6 bases). The V gene lost 3 bases and the J gene lost 4 bases, with 9 bases spanning the gap. The CDR3 runs 13 residues. The CDR3 coding sequence is TGTGCCAGCAGTTTTGGGGGCGGCACTGAAGCTTTCTTT. Its protein product is CASSFGGGTEAFF.

This clonotype occurred a few times. The chain carries TRBV20-1 and TRBJ2-1, with unresolved D. Germline CDR1 and CDR2: DFQATT and SNEGSKA (reference sequence). The V end lost 4 bases, the J end lost 10 bases, and 14 bases lay between the germline ends. The CDR3 consists of 12 residues. CDR3 sequence: CSATRPAWEQFF. CDR3 bases: TGCAGTGCTACCAGACCCGCTTGGGAGCAGTTCTTC.

This clonotype was detected only a few times. V and J are TRBV5-4 and TRBJ1-1; 8 nucleotides line up with TRBD1. Germline CDR1 reads SGHNT; CDR2 reads YYREEE (reference sequence). This CDR3 region has 16 residues. V gave up 0 bases and J gave up 4 bases; unmatched junction bases: 8. CDR3 region: CASSLANRGGSTEAFF. CDR3 nucleotide sequence: TGTGCCAGCAGCTTGGCCAACAGGGGGGGAAGCACTGAAGCTTTCTTT.

This clonotype was found many times. This rearrangement joins TRBV30 to TRBJ2-1, with D possibly being TRBD1 or TRBD2 (6 bases each). V lost 2 bases and J lost 6, with 14 bases in between. The CDR3 runs to 14 residues. Germline V gives CDR1 GTSNPN, CDR2 SVGIG (reference sequence). DNA for the CDR3: TGTGCCTGGAGTAAGGGGGGTCAAGTCAATGAGCAGTTCTTC. Protein product: CAWSKGGQVNEQFF.

This clonotype was seen a handful of times. CDR3 in amino acids: CASSLVRSTGELFF. The CDR3, as DNA: TGTGCCAGCAGCTTAGTAAGGTCCACCGGGGAGCTGTTTTTT. The chain joins TRBV7-2 to TRBJ2-2; D uncertain. CDR3 length equals 14 residues. The germline V gene has CDR1 SGHTA and CDR2 FQGNSA. Trimming cost V 1 base and J 4 bases, with 7 bases left between them.

The sample holds a few counts of this clonotype. The chain links TRBV10-1 to TRBJ2-2; unclear D gene. Germline CDR1 and CDR2: WNHNN and SYGVQD (reference sequence). V gave up 0 bases and J gave up 6 bases, with 5 bases separating them. This CDR3 has 13 residues. The CDR3 DNA sequence: TGCGCCAGCAGTGAGTCGACGGCCGGGGAGCTGTTTTTT. Encoded protein: CASSESTAGELFF.

The sample holds a few counts of this clonotype. The chain recombines TRBV7-9 with TRBJ2-5; tentative D call: TRBD2 (5 bases). The CDR3 totals 12 residues. The germline V gene encodes CDR1 SEHNR and CDR2 FQNEAQ (reference sequence). V was clipped by 10 bases and J by 5 bases, with 14 bases between them. The CDR3 loop is CATTGWSETQYF. The CDR3, as DNA: TGTGCCACTACGGGATGGTCGGAGACCCAGTACTTC.

The CDR3 coding sequence is TGTGCCAGCAGCCGGGACATCCACCAGCCCCAGCATTTT. It codes for CASSRDIHQPQHF. The chain combines TRBV12-3 or TRBV12-4 with TRBJ1-5; tentative D call: TRBD1 (6 bases). This CDR3 is built from 13 residues. V was shortened by 6 bases and J by 7 bases, with 13 bases between the two germline ends.

There are a few counts of this clonotype. V and J are TRBV11-2 and TRBJ2-2; TRBD2 aligns across 8 bases. Germline V gene sequence: CDR1 SGHAT, CDR2 FQNNGV. The CDR3 totals 15 residues. V shed 1 base and J 5 bases; nucleotides not matched to a gene: 3. The CDR3 DNA reads as TGTGCCAGCAGCTTAGCCTCGGGGGGGACCGGGGAGCTGTTTTTT. It is translated as CASSLASGGTGELFF.

This clonotype has more than one count but fewer than ten. V and J are TRBV11-1 and TRBJ2-1, with 9 bases identical to TRBD2. J lost 2 bases, V lost 5 bases, and 13 bases had no gene match. Germline CDR1 SGHAT, CDR2 FQDESV (reference sequence). The CDR3 extends over 18 amino acids. The chain's CDR3 is CASSPQGGSGSPYNEQFF. The CDR3 DNA reads TGTGCCAGCAGCCCCCAGGGTGGTAGCGGGAGCCCCTACAATGAGCAGTTCTTC.

The rearrangement uses TRBV6-5 and TRBJ1-3; TRBD1 agrees at 9 bases. With V trimmed by 6 bases and J by 3 bases, 6 bases remained unmatched. This CDR3 contains 15 residues. The germline CDR1 and CDR2 sequences are MNHEY and SVGAGI. In DNA, the CDR3 is TGTGCCAGCAGACTTACAGGGGGCGATGGAAACACCATATATTTT. Translated, it gives CASRLTGGDGNTIYF.

This clonotype was detected a few times. The genes are TRBV12-3 or TRBV12-4 and TRBJ1-5; TRBD1 aligns across 9 bases. Trimming cost V 5 bases and J 4 bases; bases outside gene matches: 6. This CDR3 contains 15 residues. Here the CDR3 reads CASSRTGVVNQPQHF. CDR3 DNA: TGTGCCAGCAGTCGGACAGGGGTTGTAAATCAGCCCCAGCATTTT.

The table lists this clonotype with a few counts. The V call is TRBV5-1, the J call TRBJ1-4; 9 bases fit TRBD1. V lost 4 bases to trimming and J lost 8 bases; unmatched junction nucleotides: 9. Per the germline V gene, CDR1 is SGHRS and CDR2 is YFSETQ. The CDR3 loop spans 15 amino acids. The CDR3 spells CASSPSGQGGEKLFF. CDR3 sequence (DNA): TGCGCCAGCAGCCCTTCGGGACAGGGTGGCGAAAAACTGTTTTTT.

This clonotype has a handful of counts. The chain has TRBV9 and TRBJ1-2; D is uncertain. The germline CDR1 and CDR2 sequences are SGDLS and YYNGEE. This CDR3 comprises 11 residues. V was clipped by 0 bases and J by 9 bases, with 6 bases between them. DNA for the CDR3: TGTGCCAGCAGCGTAGATGGCCGCTACACCTTC. Translation gives CASSVDGRYTF.

There are a few counts of this clonotype. The chain employs TRBV9 and TRBJ2-1; D might be TRBD2 (6 bases). Looked up from germline, CDR1 is SGDLS and CDR2 is YYNGEE. The CDR3 spans 14 residues. V was clipped by 4 bases and J by 4 bases, with 12 bases between them. CDR3 amino acids: CASSLSGLYNEQFF. The CDR3 nucleotides read TGTGCCAGCAGCTTGAGCGGGCTATACAATGAGCAGTTCTTC.

The gene calls are TRBV18 and TRBJ2-3; perhaps TRBD2 as D (6 bases). The V and J ends lost 1 base and 4 bases respectively, with 9 bases between them. The CDR3 covers 14 residues. The V gene's germline CDR1 is KGHSH and CDR2 LQKENI. The CDR3 reads CASSPQAGSDTQYF. In DNA form, the CDR3 reads TGTGCCAGCTCACCACAAGCGGGTTCAGATACGCAGTATTTT.

In its sample, this clonotype was seen a few times. The rearrangement links TRBV7-2 to TRBJ2-4, with 7 bases identical to TRBD1. Germline-derived CDR1 and CDR2 are SGHTA and FQGNSA. This CDR3 is built from 14 residues. The V gene end was trimmed by 11 bases and the J gene end by 3 bases; junction bases not matched to a gene: 10. Here the CDR3 reads CAVRQGLGKNIQYF. DNA of the CDR3: TGTGCCGTCCGACAGGGTCTTGGCAAAAACATTCAGTACTTC. Full variable domain (outside the CDR3, taken from reference TRBV7-2 and TRBJ2-4): GAGVSQSPSNKVTEKGKDVELRCDPISGHTALYWYRQSLGQGLEFLIYFQGNSAPDKSGLPSDRFSAERTGGSVSTLTIQRTQQEDSAVYLCAVRQGLGKNIQYFGAGTRLSVL.

The J gene is TRBJ2-7, the V gene TRBV5-1; TRBD2 might be the D (6 bases). CDR1 and CDR2 (germline): SGHRS, YFSETQ. This CDR3 has 14 amino acids. Trimming shortened V by 5 bases and J by 7 bases, and 19 bases separated the two germline ends. CDR3 nucleotides: TGCGCCAGCAGAGGGGAGGCGGCATCGAGAGAGCAGTACTTC. The encoded protein is CASRGEAASREQYF.

This clonotype was found a few times. V and J are TRBV21-1 and TRBJ1-1; TRBD1, the table's D call, was not compared with the DNA. TRBV21-1 is annotated as a pseudogene. CDR3 length equals 15 residues. The CDR3 region has the DNA TGTGCCAGCAGCTCCCGAAGCAGGGGGAACACTGAAGCTTTCTTT. It codes for CASSSRSRGNTEAFF.

The chain recombines TRBV29-1 with TRBJ2-1, with 10 bases that match TRBD2. Germline V lookup: CDR1 SQVTM, CDR2 ANQGSEA. V lost 5 bases to trimming and J lost 4 bases; unmatched junction nucleotides: 2. The CDR3 length is 13 residues. CDR3 DNA: TGCAGCGTTCCGGGACTAGCGTACAATGAGCAGTTCTTC. Protein: CSVPGLAYNEQFF.

The chain links TRBV28 to TRBJ2-4, with D possibly called TRBD1 or TRBD2 (5 bases each). V was shortened by 5 bases and J by 9 bases, with 20 bases between the two germline ends. This CDR3 is built from 15 residues. Per germline, CDR1 MDHEN and CDR2 SYDVKM. For the CDR3, the DNA is TGTGCCAGCAGTGTGGGGACGTGGGCAGGTACCATTCAGTACTTC. Protein sequence: CASSVGTWAGTIQYF.

This clonotype has ten or more counts. The chain couples TRBV7-2 to TRBJ2-3; 12 bases fit TRBD2. Trimming removed 5 bases from V and 11 bases from J; junction bases left unmatched: 11. CDR1 SGHTA and CDR2 FQGNSA come from the germline V gene. This CDR3 contains 15 residues. The chain's CDR3 is CASSPSSGRAKEQYF. CDR3 DNA sequence: TGTGCCAGCAGCCCCTCTAGCGGGAGGGCCAAGGAGCAGTATTTT.

The V gene is TRBV15, the J gene TRBJ1-4; D is perhaps TRBD1 (5 bases). The CDR3 runs 13 residues. Trimming took 5 bases from V and 2 from J, leaving 6 bases between them. Germline V CDR1 and CDR2: LNHNV, YYDKDF (reference sequence). The CDR3 loop is CATSGGTNEKLFF. The CDR3 DNA is TGTGCCACCAGCGGGGGGACTAATGAAAAACTGTTTTTT.

The V and J genes are TRBV28 and TRBJ2-7; 10 nucleotides match TRBD2. Germline values: CDR1 MDHEN, CDR2 SYDVKM. Trimming at V came to 4 bases and at J to 5 bases, leaving 11 bases not matched to a gene. The CDR3 extends over 16 amino acids. The CDR3 DNA follows: TGTGCCAGCAGTTCGTTCGGGACTAGCGAATCCGACGAGCAGTACTTC. It encodes CASSSFGTSESDEQYF.